Following are 21 T cell receptor beta chains from one sample sequenced in a study of T cell responses to AZD1222 COVID-19 vaccine. The protocol was immunoSEQ multiplex PCR, while the TCRdb copy is restricted to in-frame clones and leaves out a portion. Of about 180,000 clones in the sample, 85% to 90% are singletons; the top ten hold roughly 12%. The specimen comprised peripheral blood, sampled 28 days after the second AZD1222 dose. These receptors were taken from an adult who received the AZD1222 COVID-19 vaccine.

The DNA for the CDR3 is TGTGCCTGGAGCGCCAACCAGGGGAACGACATTCAGTACTTC. This sequence encodes CAWSANQGNDIQYF. V is TRBV30 and J is TRBJ2-4, with D possibly TRBD1 on 6 matching bases. V lost 3 bases and J 8 bases, leaving 17 bases between the germline ends. The CDR3 spans 14 residues. CDR1 and CDR2 from the germline V gene are GTSNPN and SVGIG (reference sequence).

V usage is TRBV24-1 and J usage is TRBJ2-1, with 9 bases matching TRBD1. The J segment lost 2 bases and the V segment lost 4 bases, leaving 5 bases of the junction unmatched. CDR1 is KGHDR and CDR2 is SFDVKD in the germline V gene. The CDR3 runs to 16 residues. The CDR3 region is CATSDTDRGTYNEQFF. CDR3 in DNA: TGTGCCACCAGTGACACCGACAGGGGGACCTACAATGAGCAGTTCTTC.

V usage is TRBV6-2 or TRBV6-3 and J usage is TRBJ2-3; the D gene is possibly TRBD2 (5 bases). V lost 6 bases to trimming and J lost 4 bases, with 20 bases between them. CDR3 length: 16 amino acids. Germline CDR1 reads MNHEY; CDR2 reads SVGEGT. Here the CDR3 DNA reads TGTGCCAGCAGCCCTACCCATCTAGCTCCCTCAGATACGCAGTATTTT. Its protein product is CASSPTHLAPSDTQYF.

The genes are TRBV19 and TRBJ1-5; weak D call: TRBD1 (6 bases). The CDR3 is 14 amino acids. V gave up 6 bases and J gave up 3 bases, with 12 bases separating them. CDR1 and CDR2 (germline): LNHDA, SQIVND (reference sequence). This CDR3 reads CASSADRSNQPQHF. The CDR3 DNA is TGTGCCAGTAGCGCGGACAGATCCAATCAGCCCCAGCATTTT. Based on the CDR3 plus reference TRBV19 and TRBJ1-5, the full variable domain is DGGITQSPKYLFRKEGQNVTLSCEQNLNHDAMYWYRQDPGQGLRLIYYSQIVNDFQKGDIAEGYSVSREKKESFPLTVTSAQKNPTAFYLCASSADRSNQPQHFGDGTRLSIL.

The V and J genes are TRBV9 and TRBJ1-2, with D unclear. The length of the CDR3 is 16 residues. Germline loops: CDR1 SGDLS, CDR2 YYNGEE. V lost 0 bases and J 1 base, leaving 13 bases between the germline ends. DNA of the CDR3: TGTGCCAGCAGCGTAGGAGTAGCAGGTTATAACTATGGCTACACCTTC. This translates into CASSVGVAGYNYGYTF.

The CDR3 region is CASSEGLGEKLFF. The CDR3 DNA sequence: TGTGCCAGCAGTGAAGGGTTGGGCGAAAAACTGTTTTTT. The chain joins TRBV2 to TRBJ1-4; D uncertain. CDR1 and CDR2 (germline): SNHLY, FYNNEI. Trimming took off 1 base at V and 8 bases at J, with 8 bases between the two ends. CDR3 length: 13 residues.

The chain couples TRBV6-5 to TRBJ1-1; D possibly corresponds to TRBD1 (5 bases). V dropped 5 bases and J dropped 5 bases, with 12 bases sitting between them. Germline CDR1 reads MNHEY; CDR2 reads SVGAGI. This CDR3 has 13 residues. This CDR3 reads CASSREGRTEAFF. CDR3 in DNA: TGTGCCAGCAGTAGAGAGGGGCGGACTGAAGCTTTCTTT.

The V and J genes are TRBV11-2 and TRBJ1-6; perhaps TRBD1 as D (6 bases). The V gene lost 5 bases and the J gene lost 6 bases, with 14 bases spanning the gap. In germline, CDR1 is SGHAT, CDR2 FQNNGV. This CDR3 contains 15 residues. The chain's CDR3 is CASSLRGGSNSPLHF. Here the CDR3 DNA reads TGTGCCAGCAGCCTTCGGGGGGGCAGTAATTCACCCCTCCACTTT.

This sequence joins TRBV29-1 and TRBJ2-7; D ambiguous. The germline V and J ends were trimmed by 1 base and 2 bases, with 15 bases remaining between them. The CDR3 loop spans 15 amino acids. Germline V gives CDR1 SQVTM, CDR2 ANQGSEA. The CDR3 DNA is TGCAGCGTTGAAGTCAGACGCTCACCCCCCTACGAGCAGTACTTC. This translates into CSVEVRRSPPYEQYF.

The chain couples TRBV6-5 to TRBJ1-1; no firm D call. From germline, CDR1 is MNHEY and CDR2 SVGAGI. Trimming stripped 6 bases from V and 2 bases from J, with 7 bases between. The CDR3 runs 12 residues. The CDR3 sequence: CASSSDNTEAFF. The CDR3 DNA is TGTGCCAGCAGCTCTGATAACACTGAAGCTTTCTTT.

The table lists this clone with a count of one. J is TRBJ2-7 and V is TRBV6-2 or TRBV6-3; D perhaps matches TRBD2 (6 bases). Germline loops: CDR1 MNHEY, CDR2 SVGEGT. The CDR3 covers 16 residues. V was pared by 2 bases and J by 0 bases, with 14 bases between. For the CDR3, the DNA is TGTGCCAGCAGTTACGGGGGGTTGGGGAGCTCCTACGAGCAGTACTTC. It specifies CASSYGGLGSSYEQYF.

V gene TRBV19 combines with J gene TRBJ1-2; 9 nucleotides agree with TRBD1. Per the germline V gene, CDR1 is LNHDA and CDR2 is SQIVND (reference sequence). This CDR3 has 15 residues. J gave up 4 bases and V 6 bases, and 9 bases lay outside the gene matches. In nucleotides, the CDR3 is TGTGCCAGTAGACACAGGACAGGGGACAGCTATGGCTACACCTTC. Its protein product is CASRHRTGDSYGYTF.

This sequence joins TRBV2 and TRBJ1-6, with 12 positions matching TRBD1. Germline V CDR1 and CDR2: SNHLY, FYNNEI. J was trimmed by 3 bases and V by 6 bases; bases with no gene match: 6. This CDR3 is 17 amino acids long. The CDR3 DNA follows: TGTGCCAGCAGGCCGGGACAGGGGGCTGGCTATAATTCACCCCTCCACTTT. It is translated as CASRPGQGAGYNSPLHF.

The chain links TRBV19 to TRBJ1-4, with D possibly matching TRBD1 (5 bases). The germline V gene has CDR1 LNHDA and CDR2 SQIVND (reference sequence). V gave up 5 bases and J gave up 5 bases, with 15 bases separating them. This CDR3 contains 15 residues. CDR3 nucleotides: TGTGCCAGTAGTCCGGGGACTCTGCGGAATGAAAAACTGTTTTTT. This encodes CASSPGTLRNEKLFF.

This clone was recorded once. The chain couples TRBV9 to TRBJ1-2; 9 bases match TRBD1. This CDR3 region has 15 residues. Germline V CDR1 and CDR2: SGDLS, YYNGEE. The ends lost 3 bases at V and 2 bases at J; junction bases unmatched: 5. CDR3 sequence reads: CASSAFGTGNYGYTF. DNA of the CDR3: TGTGCCAGCAGCGCGTTTGGGACAGGGAACTATGGCTACACCTTC.

This chain uses TRBV9 with TRBJ1-5, with 9 bases lining up with TRBD1. In germline, CDR1 is SGDLS, CDR2 YYNGEE. The CDR3 covers 17 residues. Trimming cost V 4 bases and J 0 bases; bases outside gene matches: 8. This CDR3 reads CASSPGQGTLSNQPQHF. CDR3 sequence (DNA): TGTGCCAGCAGCCCCGGACAGGGGACCCTTAGCAATCAGCCCCAGCATTTT.

This chain uses TRBV9 with TRBJ2-5; no firm D call. This CDR3 spans 12 amino acids. V was shortened by 4 bases and J by 4 bases, with 8 bases between the two germline ends. Germline V CDR1 and CDR2: SGDLS, YYNGEE. In DNA form, the CDR3 reads TGTGCCAGCAGCCCCCCGGGAGAGACCCAGTACTTC. It is translated as CASSPPGETQYF.

V usage is TRBV10-3 and J usage is TRBJ1-5; D is perhaps TRBD1 (6 bases). The CDR3 has 15 amino acids. Trimming removed 4 bases at V and 0 bases at J, with 10 bases between. CDR1 and CDR2 (germline): ENHRY, SYGVKD. This CDR3 reads CAISAAGDSNQPQHF. The CDR3 DNA sequence: TGTGCCATCAGTGCCGCAGGGGATAGCAATCAGCCCCAGCATTTT.

The genes are TRBV24-1 and TRBJ1-4, with D possibly being TRBD1 (6 bases). V lost 3 bases to trimming and J lost 1 base, with 8 bases between them. Germline CDR1 and CDR2: KGHDR and SFDVKD. The length of the CDR3 is 15 residues. DNA for the CDR3: TGTGCCACCAGTGATCAACAGGGAACTAATGAAAAACTGTTTTTT. Translation gives CATSDQQGTNEKLFF.

The genes are TRBV10-1 and TRBJ2-4; 9 bases are shared with TRBD1. J gave up 4 bases and V 6 bases, and 7 bases lay outside the gene matches. This CDR3 has 15 residues. Germline CDR1 reads WNHNN; CDR2 reads SYGVQD (reference sequence). The CDR3: CASRGTGLKKNIQYF. The DNA for the CDR3 is TGCGCCAGCAGGGGGACAGGGTTAAAGAAAAACATTCAGTACTTC.

Written as DNA, the CDR3 is TGTGCCAGCAGCTTAACTCTCCTCTCTGGAAACACCATATATTTT. It specifies CASSLTLLSGNTIYF. V usage is TRBV7-9 and J usage is TRBJ1-3; D remains unclear. V was pared by 2 bases and J by 0 bases, with 8 bases between. This CDR3 region has 15 residues. Per the germline V gene, CDR1 is SEHNR and CDR2 is FQNEAQ (reference sequence). The whole variable domain, remainder taken from reference TRBV7-9 and TRBJ1-3, is DTGVSQNPRHKITKRGQNVTFRCDPISEHNRLYWYRQTLGQGPEFLTYFQNEAQLEKSRLLSDRFSAERPKGSFSTLEIQRTEQGDSAMYLCASSLTLLSGNTIYFGEGSWLTVV.